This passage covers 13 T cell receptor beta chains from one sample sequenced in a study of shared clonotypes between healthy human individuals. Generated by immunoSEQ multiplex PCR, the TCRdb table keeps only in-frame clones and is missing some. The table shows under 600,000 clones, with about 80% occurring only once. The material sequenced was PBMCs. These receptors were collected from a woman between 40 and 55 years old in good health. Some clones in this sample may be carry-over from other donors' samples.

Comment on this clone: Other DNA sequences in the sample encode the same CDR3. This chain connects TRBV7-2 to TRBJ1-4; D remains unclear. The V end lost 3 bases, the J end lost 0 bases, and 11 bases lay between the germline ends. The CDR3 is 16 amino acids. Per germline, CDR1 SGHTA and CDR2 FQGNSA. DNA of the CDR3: TGTGCCAGCAGCTTTGCTGCGGCCGCAACTAATGAAAAACTGTTTTTT. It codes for CASSFAAAATNEKLFF.

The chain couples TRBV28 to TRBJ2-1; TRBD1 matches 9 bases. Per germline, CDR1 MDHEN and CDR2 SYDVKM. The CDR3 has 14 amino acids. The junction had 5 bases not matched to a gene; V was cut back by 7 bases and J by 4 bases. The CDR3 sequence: CASTTGGRYNEQFF. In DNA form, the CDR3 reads TGTGCCAGCACGACAGGGGGGCGGTACAATGAGCAGTTCTTC.

CDR3 loop: CASSLFADTQYF. For the CDR3, the DNA is TGTGCCAGCAGCTTATTTGCAGATACGCAGTATTTT. This chain uses TRBV11-2 with TRBJ2-3; no definite D call. Germline CDR1 is SGHAT and CDR2 is FQNNGV. Deletions cut 2 bases from V and 4 bases from J, with 4 bases between. The CDR3 is 12 residues long. Full variable domain (remainder filled in from reference TRBV11-2 and TRBJ2-3): EAGVAQSPRYKIIEKRQSVAFWCNPISGHATLYWYQQILGQGPKLLIQFQNNGVVDDSQLPKDRFSAERLKGVDSTLKIQPAKLEDSAVYLCASSLFADTQYFGPGTRLTVL.

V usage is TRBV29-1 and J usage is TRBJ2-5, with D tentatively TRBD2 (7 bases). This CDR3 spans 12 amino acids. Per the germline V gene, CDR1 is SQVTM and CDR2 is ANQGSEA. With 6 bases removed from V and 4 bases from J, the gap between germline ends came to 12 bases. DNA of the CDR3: TGCAGCGTCCAAAGGGGGGGAGAGACCCAGTACTTC. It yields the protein CSVQRGGETQYF. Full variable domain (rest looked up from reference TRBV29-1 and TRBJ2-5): SAVISQKPSRDICQRGTSLTIQCQVDSQVTMMFWYRQQPGQSLTLIATANQGSEATYESGFVIDKFPISRPNLTFSTLTVSNMSPEDSSIYLCSVQRGGETQYFGPGTRLLVL.

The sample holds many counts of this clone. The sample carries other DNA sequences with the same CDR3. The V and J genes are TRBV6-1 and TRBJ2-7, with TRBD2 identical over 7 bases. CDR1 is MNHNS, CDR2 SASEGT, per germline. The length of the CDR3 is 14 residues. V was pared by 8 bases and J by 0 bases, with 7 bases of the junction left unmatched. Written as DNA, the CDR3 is TGTGCCAGCCTGGGACTATCCGACTCCTACGAGCAGTACTTC. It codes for CASLGLSDSYEQYF.

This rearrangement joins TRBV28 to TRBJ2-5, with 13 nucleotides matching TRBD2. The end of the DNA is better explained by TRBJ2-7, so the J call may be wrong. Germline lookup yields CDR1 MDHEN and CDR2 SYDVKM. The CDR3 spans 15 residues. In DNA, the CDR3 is TGTGCCAGCAGACCCGGGACTAGCGGGATCTCCGAGCAGTACTTC. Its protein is CASRPGTSGISEQYF.

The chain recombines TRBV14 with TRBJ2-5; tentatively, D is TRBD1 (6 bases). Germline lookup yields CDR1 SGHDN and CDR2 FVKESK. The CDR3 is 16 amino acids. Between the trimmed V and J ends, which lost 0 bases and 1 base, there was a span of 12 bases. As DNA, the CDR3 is TGTGCCAGCAGCCAAGAGAGGGGGACCCTCCAAGAGACCCAGTACTTC. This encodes CASSQERGTLQETQYF.

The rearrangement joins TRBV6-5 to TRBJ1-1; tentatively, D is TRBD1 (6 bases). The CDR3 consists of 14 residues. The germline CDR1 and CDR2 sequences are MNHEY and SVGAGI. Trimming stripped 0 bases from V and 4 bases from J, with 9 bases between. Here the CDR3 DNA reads TGTGCCAGCAGTTACTCTGGGGGCCGCACTGAAGCTTTCTTT. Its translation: CASSYSGGRTEAFF.

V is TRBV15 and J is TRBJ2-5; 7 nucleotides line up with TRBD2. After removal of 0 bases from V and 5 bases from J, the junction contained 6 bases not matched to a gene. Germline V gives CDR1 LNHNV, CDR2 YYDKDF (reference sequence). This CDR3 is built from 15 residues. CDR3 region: CATSRDPGGGETQYF. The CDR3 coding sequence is TGTGCCACCAGCAGAGATCCGGGAGGAGGGGAGACCCAGTACTTC.

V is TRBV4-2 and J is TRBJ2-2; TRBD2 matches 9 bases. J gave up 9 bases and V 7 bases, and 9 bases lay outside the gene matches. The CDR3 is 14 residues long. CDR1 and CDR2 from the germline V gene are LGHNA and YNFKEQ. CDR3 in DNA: TGTGCCAGCACCCTTAGCGGGAGTAATAGGGAGCTGTTTTTT. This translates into CASTLSGSNRELFF.

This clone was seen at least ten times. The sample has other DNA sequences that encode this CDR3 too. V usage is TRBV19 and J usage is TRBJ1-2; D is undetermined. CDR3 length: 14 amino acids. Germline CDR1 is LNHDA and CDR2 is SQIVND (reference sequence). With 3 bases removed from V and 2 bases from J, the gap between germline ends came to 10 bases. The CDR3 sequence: CASSIPGLNYGYTF. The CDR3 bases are TGTGCCAGTAGTATCCCAGGACTGAACTATGGCTACACCTTC.

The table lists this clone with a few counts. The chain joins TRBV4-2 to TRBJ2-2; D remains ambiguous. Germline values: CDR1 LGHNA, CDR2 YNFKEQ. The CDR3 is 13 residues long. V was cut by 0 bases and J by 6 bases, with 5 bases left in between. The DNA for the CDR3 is TGTGCCAGCAGCCAAGATCGCCCCGGGGAGCTGTTTTTT. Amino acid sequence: CASSQDRPGELFF.

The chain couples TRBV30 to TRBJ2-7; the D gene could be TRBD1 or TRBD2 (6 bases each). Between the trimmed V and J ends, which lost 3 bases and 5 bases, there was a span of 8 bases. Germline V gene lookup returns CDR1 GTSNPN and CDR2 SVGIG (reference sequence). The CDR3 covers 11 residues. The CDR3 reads CAWRGGHEQYF. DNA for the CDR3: TGTGCCTGGAGAGGGGGGCACGAGCAGTACTTC. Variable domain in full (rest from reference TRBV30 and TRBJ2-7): SQTIHQWPATLVQPVGSPLSLECTVEGTSNPNLYWYRQAAGRGLQLLFYSVGIGQISSEVPQNLSASRPQDRQFILSSKKLLLSDSGFYLCAWRGGHEQYFGPGTRLTVT.